Shown below are 28 T cell receptor beta chains from a single sample sequenced in a study of blood T cell repertoires in COVID-19. Produced via immunoSEQ multiplex PCR; TCRdb's table is partial and in-frame only. Here the sample spans approximately 300,000 clones, around four fifths being singletons. The sequencing sample was made of peripheral blood. The receptor set was obtained from a woman in her forties or fifties with active or convalescent COVID-19.

This clone was recorded a few times. This chain links TRBV7-2 with TRBJ2-2; possibly TRBD1 for D (5 bases). The ends were cut back, 2 bases at V and 1 base at J, with 11 bases in the middle. Germline lookup yields CDR1 SGHTA and CDR2 FQGNSA. The CDR3 is 16 amino acids. This chain's CDR3 is CASSLLGAGNTGELFF. CDR3 DNA sequence: TGTGCCAGCAGCTTATTAGGGGCCGGGAACACCGGGGAGCTGTTTTTT.

The genes are TRBV5-1 and TRBJ1-5; D is possibly TRBD1 (5 bases). The V and J ends lost 0 bases and 0 bases respectively, with 7 bases between them. The CDR3 spans 15 residues. Germline CDR1 is SGHRS and CDR2 is YFSETQ. CDR3 sequence reads: CASSLGGSSNQPQHF. CDR3 DNA: TGCGCCAGCAGCTTGGGGGGCAGTAGCAATCAGCCCCAGCATTTT.

This clone has a single count. This sequence joins TRBV27 and TRBJ2-3; D is undetermined. Trimming left V 6 bases short and J 1 base short, with 14 bases between. This CDR3 spans 15 amino acids. The germline CDR1 and CDR2 sequences are MNHEY and SMNVEV (reference sequence). The CDR3 reads CASSSWAPGTDTQYF. The CDR3 DNA reads TGTGCCAGCAGCAGTTGGGCCCCCGGCACAGATACGCAGTATTTT.

This sequence joins TRBV18 and TRBJ1-1, with TRBD1 matching 8 bases. The junction had 6 bases not matched to a gene; V was cut back by 3 bases and J by 0 bases. Looked up from germline, CDR1 is KGHSH and CDR2 is LQKENI. The CDR3 extends over 16 amino acids. This chain's CDR3 is CASSPQGAGVNTEAFF. Written as DNA, the CDR3 is TGTGCCAGCTCACCCCAGGGGGCGGGGGTGAACACTGAAGCTTTCTTT.

V gene TRBV6-1 combines with J gene TRBJ2-7; D gene ambiguous. Trimming shortened V by 2 bases and J by 3 bases, and 8 bases separated the two germline ends. The CDR3 is 13 residues long. Germline CDR1 reads MNHNS; CDR2 reads SASEGT. The CDR3 protein is CASSETPGYEQYF. CDR3 sequence (DNA): TGTGCCAGCAGTGAAACCCCGGGCTACGAGCAGTACTTC.

J is TRBJ2-1 and V is TRBV7-9, with TRBD2 matching 7 bases. CDR3 length: 13 amino acids. CDR1 is SEHNR and CDR2 is FQNEAQ in the germline V gene (reference sequence). V gave up 5 bases and J gave up 7 bases; unmatched junction bases: 5. The CDR3 DNA reads as TGTGCCAGCAGCGCTAGCGGTAGGAATGAGCAGTTCTTC. Translation: CASSASGRNEQFF.

This clone was counted between two and nine times. Other DNA sequences within the sample encode an identical CDR3. This chain connects TRBV2 to TRBJ1-1; possibly TRBD1 for D (5 bases). The length of the CDR3 is 13 residues. Germline V gives CDR1 SNHLY, CDR2 FYNNEI. Trimming pared 2 bases from V and 1 base from J, leaving 5 bases between. The CDR3 coding sequence is TGTGCCAGCAGTGAACAGGGGAACACTGAAGCTTTCTTT. It encodes CASSEQGNTEAFF. Full variable domain (remainder filled in from reference TRBV2 and TRBJ1-1): EPEVTQTPSHQVTQMGQEVILRCVPISNHLYFYWYRQILGQKVEFLVSFYNNEISEKSEIFDDQFSVERPDGSNFTLKIRSTKLEDSAMYFCASSEQGNTEAFFGQGTRLTVV.

The genes are TRBV2 and TRBJ2-6; the D gene is possibly TRBD2 (5 bases). Germline V gene lookup returns CDR1 SNHLY and CDR2 FYNNEI. CDR3 size: 13 residues. Trimming cost V 3 bases and J 5 bases, with 5 bases left between them. The CDR3 DNA is TGTGCCAGCAGTGACGGGAGGGCCAACGTCCTGACTTTC. It translates to CASSDGRANVLTF. Supplemented by reference TRBV2 and TRBJ2-6, the full variable domain reads EPEVTQTPSHQVTQMGQEVILRCVPISNHLYFYWYRQILGQKVEFLVSFYNNEISEKSEIFDDQFSVERPDGSNFTLKIRSTKLEDSAMYFCASSDGRANVLTFGAGSRLTVL.

The rearrangement uses TRBV9 and TRBJ2-1; tentative D call: TRBD1 (6 bases). The CDR3 contains 14 residues. Looked up from germline, CDR1 is SGDLS and CDR2 is YYNGEE. Trimming removed 0 bases at V and 10 bases at J, with 14 bases between. DNA for the CDR3: TGTGCCAGCAGCGTAGAATTTCTGCAGGGGGAGCAGTTCTTC. It translates to CASSVEFLQGEQFF.

The chain uses TRBV7-6 and TRBJ2-7, with 8 bases fitting TRBD1. Trimming took 0 bases from V and 4 from J; bases not matched to a gene: 5. The CDR3 length is 15 residues. CDR1 and CDR2 (germline): SGHVS, FNYEAQ. The CDR3 here is CASSLAGQGLYEQYF. CDR3 in DNA: TGTGCCAGCAGCTTAGCTGGACAGGGTCTTTACGAGCAGTACTTC.

The chain recombines TRBV6-5 with TRBJ1-5; 12 positions agree with TRBD1. The CDR3 contains 14 residues. The junction had 4 bases not matched to a gene; V was cut back by 6 bases and J by 7 bases. CDR1 is MNHEY and CDR2 is SVGAGI in the germline V gene. DNA of the CDR3: TGTGCCAGCAGCTCCGGGACAGGGGGCCAGCCCCAGCATTTT. Its translation is CASSSGTGGQPQHF.

The chain is built from TRBV27 and TRBJ2-1; 7 nucleotides agree with TRBD2. The trim removed 5 bases at V and 0 bases at J, leaving 10 bases unmatched. CDR3 length equals 17 residues. Looked up from germline, CDR1 is MNHEY and CDR2 is SMNVEV (reference sequence). This CDR3 is CASSNPVGGSSYNEQFF. CDR3 nucleotides: TGTGCCAGCAGTAACCCTGTCGGCGGGAGCTCCTACAATGAGCAGTTCTTC.

The rearrangement joins TRBV7-8 to TRBJ2-7; TRBD2 matches 7 bases. The CDR3 covers 15 residues. Trimming took 4 bases from V and 3 from J; bases not matched to a gene: 9. Germline V lookup: CDR1 SGHVS, CDR2 FQNEAQ. CDR3 nucleotide sequence: TGTGCCAGCAGCTCTAAAGTAGCGGGCAACTACGAGCAGTACTTC. It codes for CASSSKVAGNYEQYF.

The chain joins TRBV19 to TRBJ2-7, with TRBD1 matching over 9 bases. Germline lookup yields CDR1 LNHDA and CDR2 SQIVND (reference sequence). CDR3 length: 14 residues. Losses at the gene ends were 5 bases for V and 4 bases for J; bases not matched to a gene: 6. The CDR3 coding sequence is TGTGCCAGTAGTGGCAGACAGGGGGGATACGAGCAGTACTTC. Translation: CASSGRQGGYEQYF.

The rearrangement joins TRBV11-2 to TRBJ2-7, with 11 nucleotides matching TRBD2. This CDR3 region has 16 residues. Germline values: CDR1 SGHAT, CDR2 FQNNGV. After removal of 5 bases from V and 3 bases from J, the junction contained 9 bases not matched to a gene. The CDR3 sequence is CASSVTTSGTLYEQYF. The CDR3 coding sequence is TGTGCCAGCAGCGTCACGACTAGCGGGACCCTCTACGAGCAGTACTTC. The whole variable domain, filled in from reference TRBV11-2 and TRBJ2-7, reads EAGVAQSPRYKIIEKRQSVAFWCNPISGHATLYWYQQILGQGPKLLIQFQNNGVVDDSQLPKDRFSAERLKGVDSTLKIQPAKLEDSAVYLCASSVTTSGTLYEQYFGPGTRLTVT.

The J gene is TRBJ1-2, the V gene TRBV3-1 (or the pseudogene TRBV3-2), with D tentatively TRBD1 (6 bases). The CDR3 consists of 15 residues. Trimming took 4 bases from V and 8 from J, leaving 20 bases between them. CDR1 is LGHDT and CDR2 is YNNKEL in the germline V gene (reference sequence). CDR3 DNA: TGTGCCAGCAGCCCCATGACGCAGGGGCAGGGGGGCTACACCTTC. As protein: CASSPMTQGQGGYTF.

The V gene is TRBV21-1, the J gene TRBJ2-1; the table assigns TRBD1, which was not confirmed against the DNA. TRBV21-1 is a documented pseudogene. This CDR3 region has 15 residues. The CDR3 bases are TGTGCCAGCAGCCTGGACAGTCTCGTCTTCAATGAGCAGTTCTTC. This gives the protein CASSLDSLVFNEQFF.

The rearrangement joins TRBV6-5 to TRBJ2-5, with D perhaps matching TRBD2 (6 bases). Germline V lookup: CDR1 MNHEY, CDR2 SVGAGI. V was pared by 6 bases and J by 5 bases, with 16 bases between. The CDR3 runs to 14 residues. The CDR3 DNA sequence: TGTGCCAGCAGAAGAGCGACAGCGGGCGAGACCCAGTACTTC. Protein product: CASRRATAGETQYF.

The CDR3 is CASSLTGKVTEAFF. Here the CDR3 DNA reads TGTGCCAGCAGTCTGACAGGGAAAGTCACTGAAGCTTTCTTT. The genes are TRBV6-5 and TRBJ1-1; TRBD1 matches at 7 bases. The CDR3 is 14 residues long. J lost 4 bases, V lost 5 bases, and 7 bases had no gene match. In germline, CDR1 is MNHEY, CDR2 SVGAGI.

The chain has TRBV5-1 and TRBJ2-5; tentative D call: TRBD1 (6 bases). From germline, CDR1 is SGHRS and CDR2 YFSETQ. V lost 5 bases and J lost 0, with 8 bases in between. The CDR3 covers 13 residues. Here the CDR3 reads CASSGTNQETQYF. CDR3 bases: TGCGCCAGCAGTGGGACAAACCAAGAGACCCAGTACTTC.

The genes are TRBV6-5 and TRBJ1-3; D not resolved. The germline gives CDR1 MNHEY, CDR2 SVGAGI. Trimming stripped 8 bases from V and 2 bases from J, with 10 bases between. The CDR3 loop spans 13 amino acids. In DNA, the CDR3 is TGTGCCAGCCGAGAGCCGGCTGGAAACACCATATATTTT. Its protein is CASREPAGNTIYF.

This clone was recorded a few times. This chain connects TRBV2 to TRBJ1-2; 7 positions agree with TRBD1. The length of the CDR3 is 10 residues. Germline V gives CDR1 SNHLY, CDR2 FYNNEI. Losses at the gene ends were 6 bases for V and 10 bases for J; bases not matched to a gene: 2. CDR3 nucleotide sequence: TGTGCCAGCAGGGGACAGATCTACACCTTC. The encoded protein is CASRGQIYTF.

The V gene is TRBV29-1, the J gene TRBJ2-1; 13 bases align to TRBD2. The CDR3 runs 13 residues. CDR1 and CDR2 from the germline V gene are SQVTM and ANQGSEA. The V gene end was trimmed by 4 bases and the J gene end by 7 bases; junction bases not matched to a gene: 1. The CDR3 is CSVGTSGSNEQFF. In nucleotides, the CDR3 is TGCAGCGTTGGGACTAGCGGGAGTAATGAGCAGTTCTTC.

This sequence joins TRBV10-3 and TRBJ2-2; 13 bases are shared with TRBD2. This CDR3 is built from 17 residues. Germline loops: CDR1 ENHRY, CDR2 SYGVKD. Trimming removed 7 bases from V and 4 bases from J; junction bases left unmatched: 9. The CDR3 sequence is CAINSGTSGISTGELFF. DNA of the CDR3: TGTGCCATCAATTCCGGGACTAGCGGGATCTCCACCGGGGAGCTGTTTTTT.

CDR3 loop: CASSQVRGRSVYYNEQFF. In DNA, the CDR3 is TGTGCCAGCAGCCAAGTCAGGGGGCGGTCAGTGTACTACAATGAGCAGTTCTTC. The chain joins TRBV3-1 (or the pseudogene TRBV3-2) to TRBJ2-1; 8 positions match TRBD1. The CDR3 loop spans 18 amino acids. Germline V gene lookup returns CDR1 LGHDT and CDR2 YNNKEL (reference sequence). V lost 1 base to trimming and J lost 3 bases; unmatched junction nucleotides: 11.

The rearrangement joins TRBV15 to TRBJ1-4; no clear D. CDR1 and CDR2 (germline): LNHNV, YYDKDF (reference sequence). The CDR3 has 15 amino acids. The V end lost 1 base, the J end lost 8 bases, and 14 bases lay between the germline ends. CDR3 in DNA: TGTGCCACCAGCAGAGTTGAGGGAGTGGGGGAAAAACTGTTTTTT. Its protein is CATSRVEGVGEKLFF. The variable domain in full, completed from reference TRBV15 and TRBJ1-4, reads DAMVIQNPRYQVTQFGKPVTLSCSQTLNHNVMYWYQQKSSQAPKLLFHYYDKDFNNEADTPDNFQSRRPNTSFCFLDIRSPGLGDTAMYLCATSRVEGVGEKLFFGSGTQLSVL.

The gene calls are TRBV3-1 (or the pseudogene TRBV3-2) and TRBJ2-1, with 11 bases aligning to TRBD2. V shed 3 bases and J 6 bases; nucleotides not matched to a gene: 7. This CDR3 has 16 amino acids. Germline V lookup: CDR1 LGHDT, CDR2 YNNKEL (reference sequence). The CDR3 DNA reads TGTGCCAGCAGCCAGCAGGGACTAGCGGCCCTCAATGAGCAGTTCTTC. Translation gives CASSQQGLAALNEQFF.

J is TRBJ2-3 and V is TRBV7-9; 13 bases map to TRBD2. With V trimmed by 5 bases and J by 4 bases, 9 bases remained unmatched. The CDR3 has 17 amino acids. The germline V gene encodes CDR1 SEHNR and CDR2 FQNEAQ (reference sequence). CDR3 in amino acids: CASSGRTSGSLPDTQYF. Here the CDR3 DNA reads TGTGCCAGCAGCGGGCGGACTAGCGGGAGTCTTCCAGATACGCAGTATTTT.